The 22 T cell receptor beta chains below come from one sample, sequenced in a study of cytotoxic CD8 clonotypes in ibrutinib-treated CLL. Some clones are missing from TCRdb's copy, which holds only in-frame ones; the method was immunoSEQ multiplex PCR. The top ten hold just over 5% of the sample, which has roughly 150,000 clones, 75% to 80% seen once. Sequences were derived from PBMCs, sampled after 24 months of ibrutinib treatment. These receptors came from a human donor with chronic lymphocytic leukemia.

J is TRBJ1-3 and V is TRBV13; tentative D call: TRBD1 (5 bases). CDR3 size: 15 residues. The germline V gene has CDR1 PRHDT and CDR2 FYEKMQ (reference sequence). Trimming took 0 bases from V and 4 from J, leaving 10 bases between them. The CDR3 DNA reads as TGTGCCAGCAGCTTAGGGGCGGGGGACGGAAACACCATATATTTT. This encodes CASSLGAGDGNTIYF.

J is TRBJ2-5 and V is TRBV7-9; D might be TRBD1 (6 bases). V was cut by 3 bases and J by 7 bases, with 21 bases left in between. Germline V CDR1 and CDR2: SEHNR, FQNEAQ (reference sequence). The CDR3 contains 16 residues. The CDR3 region has the DNA TGTGCCAGCAGCTTCAACCGGGACCTTCTCAGGGGGACCCAGTACTTC. It yields the protein CASSFNRDLLRGTQYF.

This clone showed up just once. This chain uses TRBV5-5 with TRBJ1-5; D is unresolved. The germline V gene encodes CDR1 SGHKS and CDR2 YYEKEE (reference sequence). With 0 bases removed from V and 5 bases from J, the gap between germline ends came to 15 bases. The CDR3 has 16 amino acids. CDR3 sequence reads: CASSLGRTTGDQPQHF. CDR3 nucleotides: TGTGCCAGCAGCTTGGGGCGGACGACCGGTGATCAGCCCCAGCATTTT.

The gene calls are TRBV5-1 and TRBJ2-1; D possibly corresponds to TRBD2 (6 bases). Germline CDR1 is SGHRS and CDR2 is YFSETQ. The CDR3 covers 16 residues. With 7 bases removed from V and 9 bases from J, the gap between germline ends came to 26 bases. The CDR3 sequence: CASAPLSLGGGGEQFF. The CDR3 nucleotides read TGCGCCAGCGCGCCACTAAGCCTGGGGGGTGGCGGTGAGCAGTTCTTC.

The gene calls are TRBV5-4 and TRBJ2-3, with no clear D. CDR3 length: 15 amino acids. Deletions cut 0 bases from V and 6 bases from J, with 14 bases between. The germline gives CDR1 SGHNT, CDR2 YYREEE (reference sequence). The DNA for the CDR3 is TGTGCCAGCAGCTTGGCGGTAGGCCTGCAGGATACGCAGTATTTT. Residues: CASSLAVGLQDTQYF.

V is TRBV29-1 and J is TRBJ1-2; D possibly corresponds to TRBD1 (6 bases). V shed 7 bases and J shed 3 bases, with 12 bases lying between them. CDR3 length: 12 amino acids. Looked up from germline, CDR1 is SQVTM and CDR2 is ANQGSEA. As DNA, the CDR3 is TGCAGCGCCTCGGACAGAGACTATGGCTACACCTTC. This encodes CSASDRDYGYTF.

V gene TRBV28 combines with J gene TRBJ2-3, with 11 positions matching TRBD2. There are 21 residues in the CDR3. Trimming took 4 bases from V and 0 from J; bases not matched to a gene: 18. Germline loops: CDR1 MDHEN, CDR2 SYDVKM. The CDR3 region is CASSSHALLAGGVSSTDTQYF. For the CDR3, the DNA is TGTGCCAGCAGTTCCCACGCCCTCCTAGCGGGAGGCGTCTCTAGCACAGATACGCAGTATTTT.

There are many counts of this clone. CDR3 protein: CASSSGTDSYSGANVLTF. The CDR3, as DNA: TGTGCCAGCAGCTCGGGGACGGATTCCTACTCTGGGGCCAACGTCCTGACTTTC. The V gene is TRBV5-8, the J gene TRBJ2-6; D assignment may be TRBD1 or TRBD2 (5 bases each). CDR1 and CDR2 from the germline V gene are SGHTS and YDEGEE. The CDR3 loop spans 18 amino acids. V was clipped by 3 bases and J by 0 bases, with 16 bases between them.

This chain joins TRBV6-5 and TRBJ2-1; TRBD1 or TRBD2 may be the D gene (5 bases each). CDR1 and CDR2 (germline): MNHEY, SVGAGI. V dropped 6 bases and J dropped 2 bases, with 11 bases sitting between them. CDR3 length: 14 residues. Written as DNA, the CDR3 is TGTGCCAGCAGCCGGGACCCAACCTACAATGAGCAGTTCTTC. Its protein is CASSRDPTYNEQFF.

The V call is TRBV10-3, the J call TRBJ1-2; 10 bases map to TRBD1. This CDR3 has 12 amino acids. Trimming at V came to 11 bases and at J to 4 bases, leaving 4 bases not matched to a gene. CDR1 and CDR2 from the germline V gene are ENHRY and SYGVKD. The CDR3: CAGQGDGYGYTF. The CDR3 DNA is TGTGCCGGACAGGGGGACGGCTATGGCTACACCTTC.

The J gene is TRBJ1-5, the V gene TRBV6-1, with D possibly matching TRBD1 (6 bases). The CDR3 runs 17 residues. Trimming took off 3 bases at V and 0 bases at J, with 15 bases between the two ends. The germline CDR1 and CDR2 sequences are MNHNS and SASEGT. CDR3 DNA: TGTGCCAGCAGTGACCCATCAGGGGTCCCTAGCAATCAGCCCCAGCATTTT. Amino acid sequence: CASSDPSGVPSNQPQHF.

The chain has TRBV11-2 and TRBJ2-7, with D perhaps TRBD1 (7 bases). This CDR3 comprises 15 residues. With 5 bases removed from V and 2 bases from J, the gap between germline ends came to 16 bases. Germline V gene data show CDR1 as SGHAT and CDR2 as FQNNGV. Written as DNA, the CDR3 is TGTGCCAGCAGCCTGGGGCGGGACAGTACCTACGAGCAGTACTTC. It encodes CASSLGRDSTYEQYF.

The gene calls are TRBV7-2 and TRBJ2-5; perhaps TRBD2 as D (5 bases). There are 15 residues in the CDR3. V gave up 7 bases and J gave up 7 bases, with 22 bases separating them. Germline assignment: CDR1 SGHTA and CDR2 FQGNSA. CDR3: CASTSRGSPRGTQYF. In nucleotides, the CDR3 is TGTGCCAGCACCTCTAGAGGGTCTCCCCGGGGGACCCAGTACTTC.

The chain uses TRBV18 and TRBJ2-5, with D perhaps TRBD2 (7 bases). Germline CDR1 is KGHSH and CDR2 is LQKENI. Trimming removed 1 base at V and 2 bases at J, with 11 bases between. CDR3 length equals 15 residues. The CDR3 DNA is TGTGCCAGCTCACCACGCGGGGGCCTACAAGAGACCCAGTACTTC. As protein: CASSPRGGLQETQYF.

The rearrangement joins TRBV9 to TRBJ1-5; D possibly corresponds to TRBD1 (5 bases). This CDR3 has 15 amino acids. CDR1 SGDLS and CDR2 YYNGEE come from the germline V gene. V dropped 4 bases and J dropped 2 bases, with 13 bases sitting between them. The chain's CDR3 is CASSPTGGGNQPQHF. In DNA form, the CDR3 reads TGTGCCAGCAGCCCGACGGGGGGGGGCAATCAGCCCCAGCATTTT.

The J gene is TRBJ2-3, the V gene TRBV4-3, with TRBD2 identical over 7 bases. CDR3 size: 15 residues. The V gene's germline CDR1 is LGHNA and CDR2 YSLEER. V gave up 1 base and J gave up 4 bases; unmatched junction bases: 5. The CDR3 DNA is TGCGCCAGCAGCCAAGGGGACGGGGGGTCAGATACGCAGTATTTT. It encodes CASSQGDGGSDTQYF.

V is TRBV5-1 and J is TRBJ2-5, with 8 positions matching TRBD2. The CDR3 has 11 residues. V was clipped by 4 bases and J by 11 bases; unmatched bases: 4. CDR1 and CDR2 from the germline V gene are SGHRS and YFSETQ. CDR3 in DNA: TGCGCCAGCAGCACCCCGGGGGGGCAGTACTTC. Its protein product is CASSTPGGQYF.

The DNA for the CDR3 is TGCGCCAGCAGGGGCTCCGGGGGGGAAAAACTGTTTTTT. Residues: CASRGSGGEKLFF. The rearrangement joins TRBV4-3 to TRBJ1-4; a weak D match, TRBD1 (5 bases). CDR3 length: 13 amino acids. The germline CDR1 and CDR2 sequences are LGHNA and YSLEER. Trimming took 6 bases from V and 8 from J, leaving 13 bases between them.

The rearrangement uses TRBV6-5 and TRBJ2-7; maybe TRBD2 (7 bases). V dropped 8 bases and J dropped 5 bases, with 13 bases sitting between them. The CDR3 is made up of 12 amino acids. Germline V gene lookup returns CDR1 MNHEY and CDR2 SVGAGI. The CDR3 protein is CASRGAIHEQYF. In nucleotides, the CDR3 is TGTGCCAGCCGGGGGGCTATCCACGAGCAGTACTTC.

This chain uses TRBV30 with TRBJ2-4; weak D call: TRBD2 (6 bases). The CDR3 sequence is 16 residues long. V shed 5 bases and J shed 0 bases, with 17 bases lying between them. The germline gives CDR1 GTSNPN, CDR2 SVGIG (reference sequence). In DNA form, the CDR3 reads TGTGCCTGGGCCGAGGATAGGGGACTAGCCAAAAACATTCAGTACTTC. Translation: CAWAEDRGLAKNIQYF.

The chain carries TRBV7-9 and TRBJ1-3; weak D call: TRBD1 (5 bases). V lost 5 bases to trimming and J lost 3 bases, with 14 bases between them. Germline V gene lookup returns CDR1 SEHNR and CDR2 FQNEAQ (reference sequence). This CDR3 contains 15 residues. The CDR3 region is CASSQEGRVGNTIYF. The DNA of the CDR3 is TGTGCCAGCAGCCAAGAAGGCAGGGTTGGAAACACCATATATTTT.

V usage is TRBV2 and J usage is TRBJ2-7, with D perhaps matching TRBD1 or TRBD2 (5 bases each). The ends were cut back, 8 bases at V and 4 bases at J, with 9 bases in the middle. Germline V gene data show CDR1 as SNHLY and CDR2 as FYNNEI. The CDR3 runs 11 residues. CDR3 sequence reads: CASGGVYEQYF. CDR3 sequence (DNA): TGTGCCAGCGGGGGTGTGTACGAGCAGTACTTC.